The present entry profiles one T cell receptor beta chain with its context. The data were taken from a study of T-cell memory formation after mild COVID-19. MiXCR was run by TCRdb on the 5' RACE reads, yielding one entry per CDR3 protein. The sample holds about 340,000 distinct CDR3 sequences, over 20% seen once. Sequencing was performed on PBMCs or a T cell subset sorted from them (not recorded which). The clonotype originates from an adult woman who had mild COVID-19 (a few samples of this study predate the infection). Cell type and time point are not known.

The CDR3 sequence: CASSHTGTPSSYEQYF. CDR3 nucleotides: TGTGCCAGCAGTCACACCGGGACACCCAGCTCCTACGAGCAGTACTTC. V is TRBV25-1 and J is TRBJ2-7; D perhaps matches TRBD1 (6 bases). CDR1 is MGHDK, CDR2 SYGVNS, per germline. V lost 5 bases and J 0 bases, leaving 17 bases between the germline ends. This CDR3 has 16 amino acids.